This T cell receptor (beta chain) was obtained from a study of blood T cell repertoires in COVID-19. CDR3 size: 19 residues. Trimming removed 0 bases from V and 0 bases from J, with 20 bases in between. Germline values: CDR1 LGHNA, CDR2 YNFKEQ. Produced via immunoSEQ multiplex PCR; TCRdb's table is partial and in-frame only. The sample yields some 390,000 clones, roughly nine tenths seen once. The rearrangement joins TRBV4-2 to TRBJ1-2; perhaps TRBD1 as D (6 bases). The sequence was obtained from a woman in her 30s who had recovered from COVID-19. Sequencing input: PBMCs or T cells enriched from blood (not recorded which). The CDR3 region has the DNA TGTGCCAGCAGCCAAGAGCTTCGAATGACAGGATTAGCTAACTATGGCTACACCTTC. Protein sequence: CASSQELRMTGLANYGYTF.